This TCR beta chain is drawn from a study of shared clonotypes between healthy human individuals. Study-wide results and limits: Generally, estimated richness proved larger in naive subsets than it did in memory subsets. Several donors held approximately 5% of naive CD4 clonotypes in common.

On this clone: Its antigen is as yet unknown.

CDR1 is KGHSH and CDR2 is LQKENI in the germline V gene. This CDR3 contains 17 residues. After removal of 1 base from V and 3 bases from J, the junction contained 8 bases not matched to a gene. Authors' processing steps: Filtering differed, since immunoSEQ gave only junction sequences and no quality scores. The repertoire was sequenced with immunoSEQ multiplex PCR; TCRdb's copy has only in-frame clones and lacks some. D and trimming were read from the DNA, whereas the V and J calls and clone size are those reported in that table. This sample has about 1.5 million clones, with 96% found just once. The material sequenced was naive CD4+ T cells sorted from blood. Subset denoted: CD45RA+ positively selected. The chain uses TRBV18 and TRBJ1-1; 10 bases line up with TRBD1. The receptor was isolated from a man younger than 45 in good health. Here the CDR3 reads CASSPRTGGQLHTEAFF. CDR3 nucleotide sequence: TGTGCCAGCTCACCACGGACAGGGGGACAACTACACACTGAAGCTTTCTTT.